The 21 T cell receptor beta chains presented below share a single source sample, sequenced in a study of cytomegalovirus exposure and HLA in healthy donors. Vbeta (60) and Jbeta (13) primers were used in the PCR. Profiling relied on immunoSEQ multiplex PCR, and the TCRdb table lists in-frame clones only, not all of them. This sample has about 160,000 clones, with about four fifths found just once. The sequencing sample was made of PBMCs. These receptors were taken from a man in his fifties in good health and CMV-seropositive.

The chain employs TRBV11-2 and TRBJ2-3; TRBD2 might be the D (6 bases). Trimming removed 3 bases at V and 8 bases at J, with 18 bases between. The CDR3 contains 15 residues. Per the germline V gene, CDR1 is SGHAT and CDR2 is FQNNGV. CDR3 protein: CASSLPGTLSGTQYF. The DNA of the CDR3 is TGTGCCAGCAGCTTGCCCGGGACTCTTTCTGGTACGCAGTATTTT.

The V call is TRBV5-4, the J call TRBJ2-5, with D perhaps matching TRBD1 (6 bases). The V gene's germline CDR1 is SGHNT and CDR2 YYREEE (reference sequence). This CDR3 has 14 residues. V lost 1 base, J lost 2 bases, and 9 bases lay in between. The CDR3 DNA reads as TGTGCCAGCAGCTTGCCTGGACAGCAAGAGACCCAGTACTTC. This gives the protein CASSLPGQQETQYF.

Remarks on this clone: At one end, the junction sequence differs from germline, possibly due to a read error. V gene TRBV5-4 combines with J gene TRBJ2-5, with 14 bases matching TRBD2. Germline V CDR1 and CDR2: SGHNT, YYREEE (reference sequence). CDR3 length equals 16 residues. CDR3: CASSLGGLAGAETQYF. The CDR3, as DNA: TGTGCCAGCAGCTTGGGGGGACTAGCGGGAGCAGAGACCCAATACTTC.

The chain uses TRBV25-1 and TRBJ1-2, with D maybe TRBD1 (5 bases). V shed 3 bases and J shed 3 bases, with 11 bases lying between them. This CDR3 is 14 amino acids long. Germline V gives CDR1 MGHDK, CDR2 SYGVNS. CDR3 sequence reads: CASSDVGVDYGYTF. In DNA, the CDR3 is TGTGCCAGCAGTGATGTAGGGGTTGACTATGGCTACACCTTC.

This chain uses TRBV15 with TRBJ1-4, with 7 bases fitting TRBD1. Germline V gene lookup returns CDR1 LNHNV and CDR2 YYDKDF (reference sequence). The length of the CDR3 is 16 residues. The J segment lost 5 bases and the V segment lost 1 base, leaving 7 bases of the junction unmatched. CDR3 loop: CATSRVTGTANEKLFF. CDR3 bases: TGTGCCACCAGCAGAGTGACCGGGACAGCAAATGAAAAACTGTTTTTT.

The genes are TRBV2 and TRBJ1-4; 11 positions agree with TRBD1. With 7 bases clipped from V and 7 bases from J, the junction kept 5 bases outside the gene matches. Germline V gives CDR1 SNHLY, CDR2 FYNNEI. The CDR3 length is 14 residues. The chain's CDR3 is CASTGQGASEKLFF. CDR3 coding DNA: TGTGCCAGCACAGGACAGGGGGCCAGTGAAAAACTGTTTTTT.

V and J are TRBV18 and TRBJ1-4, with D unresolved. Germline loops: CDR1 KGHSH, CDR2 LQKENI. The V and J ends lost 6 bases and 0 bases respectively, with 14 bases between them. The CDR3 has 16 amino acids. The CDR3: CASSPEAAATNEKLFF. CDR3 DNA: TGTGCCAGCTCGCCCGAGGCGGCTGCAACTAATGAAAAACTGTTTTTT. The whole variable domain, remainder taken from reference TRBV18 and TRBJ1-4, is NAGVMQNPRHLVRRRGQEARLRCSPMKGHSHVYWYRQLPEEGLKFMVYLQKENIIDESGMPKERFSAEFPKEGPSILRIQQVVRGDSAAYFCASSPEAAATNEKLFFGSGTQLSVL.

V gene TRBV21-1 combines with J gene TRBJ2-3; the listed D gene, TRBD2, was not tested against the DNA. TRBV21-1 is flagged as a pseudogene. The CDR3 loop spans 18 amino acids. The CDR3 sequence is CASSNLVGGIANTATQYF. The CDR3, as DNA: TGTGCCAGCAGCAATTTAGTGGGCGGGATTGCTAACACGGCTACGCAGTATTTT.

The chain is built from TRBV9 and TRBJ2-3; 12 nucleotides line up with TRBD2. The V segment lost 4 bases and the J segment 9 bases; nucleotides outside the gene matches: 3. This CDR3 comprises 13 residues. Germline CDR1 and CDR2: SGDLS and YYNGEE. Written as DNA, the CDR3 is TGTGCCAGCAGCCTCGGGACTAGCGGGACGCAGTATTTT. It translates to CASSLGTSGTQYF.

The chain joins TRBV5-1 to TRBJ2-4, with 9 nucleotides matching TRBD1. Germline V gene lookup returns CDR1 SGHRS and CDR2 YFSETQ. The CDR3 sequence is 16 residues long. Unmatched junction bases numbered 8, after V lost 4 bases and J lost 3 bases. The CDR3 coding sequence is TGCGCCAGCAGCCCTCCGGGACAGGGTTACAAAAACATTCAGTACTTC. It yields the protein CASSPPGQGYKNIQYF. The complete variable domain, with remaining parts taken from reference TRBV5-1 and TRBJ2-4, reads KAGVTQTPRYLIKTRGQQVTLSCSPISGHRSVSWYQQTPGQGLQFLFEYFSETQRNKGNFPGRFSGRQFSNSRSEMNVSTLELGDSALYLCASSPPGQGYKNIQYFGAGTRLSVL.

This clone was observed a few times. The genes are TRBV5-1 and TRBJ1-2; D is perhaps TRBD1 (6 bases). The germline V gene has CDR1 SGHRS and CDR2 YFSETQ. CDR3 size: 15 residues. Trimming shortened V by 4 bases and J by 3 bases, and 16 bases separated the two germline ends. Written as DNA, the CDR3 is TGCGCCAGCAGCGTTGGGTGGGGGCCCGACTATGGCTACACCTTC. As protein: CASSVGWGPDYGYTF.

This clone has a handful of counts. V usage is TRBV30 and J usage is TRBJ1-3, with a possible D match to TRBD1 (6 bases). V was pared by 1 base and J by 1 base, with 8 bases between. The CDR3 is 14 residues long. Germline V gene lookup returns CDR1 GTSNPN and CDR2 SVGIG (reference sequence). The CDR3 loop reads CAWSGTVSGNTIYF. CDR3 nucleotide sequence: TGTGCCTGGAGTGGGACAGTTTCTGGAAACACCATATATTTT.

Concerning this clone itself: The junction and the germline gene differ at one end; a read error may be behind it. J is TRBJ1-2 and V is TRBV6-5, with D unresolved. There are 15 residues in the CDR3. In germline, CDR1 is MNHEY, CDR2 SVGAGI. This CDR3 is CAGSRTNWEIYGYTF. In nucleotides, the CDR3 is TGTGCCGGCAGTCGTACGAACTGGGAGATCTATGGCTACACCTTC.

This chain links TRBV15 with TRBJ2-1, with D possibly matching TRBD2 (5 bases). Germline V gene sequence: CDR1 LNHNV, CDR2 YYDKDF (reference sequence). V lost 5 bases and J 9 bases, leaving 14 bases between the germline ends. The CDR3 totals 13 residues. CDR3 in amino acids: CATSVQTRSEQFF. The CDR3 nucleotides read TGTGCCACCAGCGTCCAAACTAGAAGTGAGCAGTTCTTC.

The V call is TRBV5-4, the J call TRBJ2-1; 8 nucleotides agree with TRBD1. V lost 2 bases to trimming and J lost 8 bases; unmatched junction nucleotides: 12. The V gene's germline CDR1 is SGHNT and CDR2 YYREEE (reference sequence). CDR3 length: 16 amino acids. The DNA of the CDR3 is TGTGCCAGCAGCTTCTTAGACAGGGGAGCATCATATGAGCAGTTCTTC. Protein: CASSFLDRGASYEQFF. The whole variable domain, remainder taken from reference TRBV5-4 and TRBJ2-1, is ETGVTQSPTHLIKTRGQQVTLRCSSQSGHNTVSWYQQALGQGPQFIFQYYREEENGRGNFPPRFSGLQFPNYSSELNVNALELDDSALYLCASSFLDRGASYEQFFGPGTRLTVL.

The V call is TRBV7-2, the J call TRBJ2-5; D gene unclear. Deletions cut 1 base from V and 4 bases from J, with 16 bases between. The CDR3 has 16 residues. Germline V gives CDR1 SGHTA, CDR2 FQGNSA. The CDR3 is CASSLVGTSGRETQYF. The CDR3 coding sequence is TGTGCCAGCAGCTTAGTTGGCACAAGTGGTCGAGAGACCCAGTACTTC.

The V gene is TRBV30, the J gene TRBJ2-1, with TRBD2 as a possible D gene (6 bases). V was cut by 4 bases and J by 2 bases, with 12 bases left in between. CDR3 size: 14 residues. CDR1 GTSNPN and CDR2 SVGIG come from the germline V gene (reference sequence). CDR3 loop: CAWIRGTPYNEQFF. In DNA form, the CDR3 reads TGTGCCTGGATTCGGGGGACCCCCTACAATGAGCAGTTCTTC.

The chain couples TRBV15 to TRBJ1-2; 8 bases agree with TRBD1. Germline CDR1 LNHNV, CDR2 YYDKDF (reference sequence). Trimming took 4 bases from V and 4 from J; bases not matched to a gene: 5. The CDR3 covers 14 residues. The CDR3 coding sequence is TGTGCCACCAGCACAGGGGGCCTAAGCTATGGCTACACCTTC. This gives the protein CATSTGGLSYGYTF.

The chain carries TRBV10-2 and TRBJ2-5, with 13 bases fitting TRBD2. Per germline, CDR1 WSHSY and CDR2 SAAADI. CDR3 size: 19 residues. The V segment lost 3 bases and the J segment 1 base; nucleotides outside the gene matches: 11. The DNA of the CDR3 is TGCGCCAGCAGTGACGAATTTTGGACTAGCGGGAGTGGCCAAGAGACCCAGTACTTC. Its protein is CASSDEFWTSGSGQETQYF.

The rearrangement uses TRBV2 and TRBJ1-4; D is unclear. There are 14 residues in the CDR3. V was pared by 8 bases and J by 0 bases, with 10 bases between. Looked up from germline, CDR1 is SNHLY and CDR2 is FYNNEI. CDR3 in amino acids: CASSPYTTNEKLFF. The CDR3 region has the DNA TGTGCCAGCTCCCCTTACACAACTAATGAAAAACTGTTTTTT.

V usage is TRBV28 and J usage is TRBJ2-7; perhaps TRBD2 as D (6 bases). Germline CDR1 reads MDHEN; CDR2 reads SYDVKM. The CDR3 runs to 15 residues. V lost 5 bases and J lost 2, with 16 bases in between. CDR3 DNA: TGTGCCAGCAGTCCCGCGGGGATCCGGGCCTACGAGCAGTACTTC. Its protein is CASSPAGIRAYEQYF.